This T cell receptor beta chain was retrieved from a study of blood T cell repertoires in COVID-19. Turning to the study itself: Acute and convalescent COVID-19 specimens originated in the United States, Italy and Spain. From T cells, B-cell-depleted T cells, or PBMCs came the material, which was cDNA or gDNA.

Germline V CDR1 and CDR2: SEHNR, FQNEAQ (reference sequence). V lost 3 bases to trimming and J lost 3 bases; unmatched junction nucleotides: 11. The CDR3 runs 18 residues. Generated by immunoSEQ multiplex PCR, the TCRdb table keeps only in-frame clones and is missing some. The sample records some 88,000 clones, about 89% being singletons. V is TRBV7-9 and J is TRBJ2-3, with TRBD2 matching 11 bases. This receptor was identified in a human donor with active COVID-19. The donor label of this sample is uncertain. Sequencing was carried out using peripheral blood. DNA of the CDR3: TGTGCCAGCAGCTTGGGAGCTAGCGGGGGGAAAGATACAGATACGCAGTATTTT. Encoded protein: CASSLGASGGKDTDTQYF.